This T cell receptor beta chain is from a study of beta chain features in type 1 diabetes. On the study more broadly: Age and gender were similar between patients and healthy donors, as were cell yields.

Points from the study as a whole: Because the template was cDNA, high-expressing cells might be over-represented. Type 1 diabetes patients showed a moderate but significant shortening of TCRB CDR3s in all four CD4+ subsets.

TCRB transcripts that were expressed got sequenced, as all of the isolated RNA had been reverse transcribed. Libraries were prepared by immunoSEQ multiplex PCR; TCRdb keeps only in-frame clonotypes and omits some of them. The repertoire includes more than 300,000 clones, approximately 9.7% of them detected once, and more than 0.8% sits in the top ten. Sorted cells reached over 95% purity in every population. This CDR3 comprises 14 residues. In germline, CDR1 is LGHNA, CDR2 YSLEER. V lost 4 bases, J lost 7 bases, and 11 bases lay in between. In its sample, this clone was seen a few times. Its matching antigen is unknown.

V gene TRBV4-3 combines with J gene TRBJ1-6; D is undetermined. The material sequenced was central memory CD4+ T cells from blood. The TCR was taken from a man in his thirties or forties with type 1 diabetes. The CDR3 nucleotides are TGCGCCAGCAGCCCCATGGACGGGAATTCACCCCTCCACTTT. It yields the protein CASSPMDGNSPLHF.